This TCR beta chain was captured in a study of identical twins. Using its own MiXCR run on the 5' RACE reads, TCRdb lists one record per CDR3 protein. The table shows 600,000 to 800,000 distinct CDR3 sequences, with 20% to 25% occurring only once. Study-wide points: Monozygotic twin pairs showed more out-of-frame TCR alpha sharing than models estimated. For out-of-frame beta sequences, excess twin sharing was weaker.

V gave up 8 bases and J gave up 2 bases; unmatched junction bases: 8. The germline V gene has CDR1 MNHNS and CDR2 SASEGT. The CDR3 sequence is 14 residues long. This clonotype was recorded many times. Its matching antigen is unknown. These data are also associated with another study on T cells expressing NK-cell markers.

The TCR comes from a woman aged 18-29 years in good health. The chain uses TRBV6-1 and TRBJ1-1, with TRBD1 identical over 7 bases. The material sequenced was PBMCs. CDR3 sequence: CASRRGQRNTEAFF. Here the CDR3 DNA reads TGTGCCAGCCGCCGGGGACAGAGAAACACTGAAGCTTTCTTT.